The rows below give T cell receptor beta chains drawn from one sample of a study of response to subunit inactivated influenza vaccine. TCRdb reprocessed the RT-PCR reads with MiXCR, giving one entry per CDR3 protein. The sample carries a few hundred thousand distinct CDR3 sequences, 14% recorded once. The sample in question was PBMCs from blood, obtained about 12 days after vaccination. The receptors come from a man aged 50-60 years who received an inactivated influenza vaccine. CDR3s include the opening cysteine and the closing phenylalanine or tryptophan. The order of the fields is CDR3 length, D gene, J gene, V gene, clone size, CDR3 protein, CDR3 DNA. A D gene is named only where the DNA matches it firmly. Clone size appears in some rows only: once, few, many, or a class for an expanded clone.

cdr3_length: 18
d_call: -
j_call: TRBJ2-5
v_call: TRBV6-5
clone_size: few
cdr3_aa: CASSYSSQGGRVGETQYF
cdr3_nt: TGTGCCAGCAGTTACTCTAGCCAAGGCGGCAGGGTCGGGGAGACCCAGTACTTC

cdr3_length: 16
d_call: TRBD1
j_call: TRBJ2-2
v_call: TRBV4-2
clone_size: -
cdr3_aa: CASSQETGAYTGELFF
cdr3_nt: TGTGCCAGCAGCCAAGAGACAGGGGCCTACACCGGGGAGCTGTTTTTT

cdr3_length: 14
d_call: TRBD2
j_call: TRBJ2-2
v_call: TRBV7-2
clone_size: few
cdr3_aa: CASSSGTTAGELFF
cdr3_nt: TGTGCCAGCAGCTCCGGGACTACCGCCGGGGAGCTGTTTTTT

cdr3_length: 14
d_call: -
j_call: TRBJ1-5
v_call: TRBV9
clone_size: few
cdr3_aa: CASSVSGGNQPQHF
cdr3_nt: TGTGCCAGCAGCGTGTCCGGGGGCAATCAGCCCCAGCATTTT

cdr3_length: 13
d_call: TRBD2
j_call: TRBJ2-4
v_call: TRBV12-3/TRBV12-4
clone_size: -
cdr3_aa: CASMSSGGALSYF
cdr3_nt: TGTGCCAGCATGTCTAGCGGGGGGGCGTTGTCGTACTTC

cdr3_length: 14
d_call: -
j_call: TRBJ2-7
v_call: TRBV6-2/TRBV6-3
clone_size: few
cdr3_aa: CASSHGLGFNEQYF
cdr3_nt: TGTGCCAGCAGCCACGGTCTGGGTTTCAACGAGCAGTACTTC

cdr3_length: 12
d_call: -
j_call: TRBJ2-4
v_call: TRBV2
clone_size: once
cdr3_aa: CASRADTNIQYF
cdr3_nt: TGTGCCAGCAGGGCTGACACCAACATTCAGTACTTC

cdr3_length: 15
d_call: -
j_call: TRBJ2-3
v_call: TRBV28
clone_size: -
cdr3_aa: CASSGPGTGTDTQYF
cdr3_nt: TGTGCCAGCAGTGGACCGGGAACCGGGACAGATACGCAGTATTTT

cdr3_length: 14
d_call: -
j_call: TRBJ2-3
v_call: TRBV7-3
clone_size: -
cdr3_aa: CASSLNAQGDTQYF
cdr3_nt: TGTGCCAGCAGCCTAAACGCGCAGGGGGATACGCAGTATTTT

cdr3_length: 16
d_call: -
j_call: TRBJ1-2
v_call: TRBV7-2
clone_size: -
cdr3_aa: CASSYPSGGGSYGYTF
cdr3_nt: TGTGCCAGCAGCTACCCCTCTGGTGGGGGTTCTTATGGCTACACCTTC

cdr3_length: 14
d_call: -
j_call: TRBJ1-1
v_call: TRBV5-6
clone_size: -
cdr3_aa: CASSFTRRGTEAFF
cdr3_nt: TGTGCCAGCAGCTTTACAAGGAGGGGCACTGAAGCTTTCTTT

cdr3_length: 17
d_call: TRBD1
j_call: TRBJ2-7
v_call: TRBV3-1
clone_size: few
cdr3_aa: CASSLKPGQGAFYEQYF
cdr3_nt: TGTGCCAGCAGCCTTAAACCTGGACAGGGGGCTTTCTACGAGCAGTACTTC

cdr3_length: 16
d_call: TRBD2
j_call: TRBJ2-1
v_call: TRBV7-8
clone_size: few
cdr3_aa: CASSLVGGSPYNEQFF
cdr3_nt: TGTGCCAGCAGCTTGGTCGGCGGGAGCCCCTACAATGAGCAGTTCTTC

cdr3_length: 15
d_call: -
j_call: TRBJ1-5
v_call: TRBV20-1
clone_size: -
cdr3_aa: CSARADSLGNQPQHF
cdr3_nt: TGCAGTGCTAGAGCGGACAGCCTCGGCAATCAGCCCCAGCATTTT

cdr3_length: 17
d_call: TRBD2
j_call: TRBJ2-1
v_call: TRBV27
clone_size: -
cdr3_aa: CASRGEVAGRSYNEQFF
cdr3_nt: TGTGCCAGCAGGGGCGAAGTAGCGGGTCGCTCCTACAATGAGCAGTTCTTC

cdr3_length: 13
d_call: -
j_call: TRBJ2-7
v_call: TRBV12-3/TRBV12-4
clone_size: few
cdr3_aa: CASRDRRSYEQYF
cdr3_nt: TGTGCCAGCCGGGACCGACGTTCCTACGAGCAGTACTTC

cdr3_length: 17
d_call: -
j_call: TRBJ2-5
v_call: TRBV12-3/TRBV12-4
clone_size: -
cdr3_aa: CASSFTVGQGYQETQYF
cdr3_nt: TGTGCCAGCAGTTTTACGGTGGGTCAGGGCTACCAAGAGACCCAGTACTTC

cdr3_length: 14
d_call: -
j_call: TRBJ2-7
v_call: TRBV5-1
clone_size: many
cdr3_aa: CASSLAGRTYEQYF
cdr3_nt: TGCGCCAGCAGCTTGGCCGGAAGGACCTACGAGCAGTACTTC

cdr3_length: 20
d_call: TRBD2
j_call: TRBJ2-3
v_call: TRBV6-2/TRBV6-3
clone_size: -
cdr3_aa: CASSYTGLAGGLSSTDTQYF
cdr3_nt: TGTGCCAGCAGTTACACGGGACTAGCGGGGGGCCTGTCTAGCACAGATACGCAGTATTTT

cdr3_length: 15
d_call: TRBD1
j_call: TRBJ2-3
v_call: TRBV5-6
clone_size: few
cdr3_aa: CASSRPDRGSDTQYF
cdr3_nt: TGTGCCAGCAGCCGCCCCGACAGGGGTTCAGATACGCAGTATTTT

cdr3_length: 15
d_call: TRBD1
j_call: TRBJ2-1
v_call: TRBV6-4
clone_size: -
cdr3_aa: CASSAQGGNSNEQFF
cdr3_nt: TGTGCCAGCAGTGCACAGGGGGGTAATAGCAATGAGCAGTTCTTC

cdr3_length: 16
d_call: TRBD1
j_call: TRBJ1-2
v_call: TRBV7-2
clone_size: -
cdr3_aa: CASSLGGTDANYGYTF
cdr3_nt: TGTGCCAGCAGCTTAGGGGGGACAGACGCTAACTATGGCTACACCTTC

cdr3_length: 16
d_call: TRBD2
j_call: TRBJ2-1
v_call: TRBV5-1
clone_size: -
cdr3_aa: CASSLAGSGRANEQFF
cdr3_nt: TGCGCCAGCAGCTTGGCCGGTAGCGGGAGGGCCAATGAGCAGTTCTTC

cdr3_length: 16
d_call: TRBD1
j_call: TRBJ1-4
v_call: TRBV4-1
clone_size: many
cdr3_aa: CASSQDKVYRGEKLFF
cdr3_nt: TGCGCCAGCAGCCAAGATAAGGTTTACAGGGGAGAAAAACTGTTTTTT

cdr3_length: 14
d_call: TRBD1
j_call: TRBJ2-5
v_call: TRBV20-1
clone_size: -
cdr3_aa: CSARRTGTEETQYF
cdr3_nt: TGCAGTGCCAGAAGGACAGGGACTGAGGAGACCCAGTACTTC

cdr3_length: 14
d_call: TRBD1
j_call: TRBJ2-3
v_call: TRBV28
clone_size: few
cdr3_aa: CASSFDGTADTQYF
cdr3_nt: TGTGCCAGCAGTTTTGACGGGACAGCAGATACGCAGTATTTT

cdr3_length: 13
d_call: -
j_call: TRBJ2-1
v_call: TRBV7-9
clone_size: many
cdr3_aa: CASSSSPLRMTFF
cdr3_nt: TGTGCCAGCAGCTCCAGCCCCCTGCGGATGACGTTCTTC

cdr3_length: 15
d_call: -
j_call: TRBJ2-7
v_call: TRBV28
clone_size: few
cdr3_aa: CASSTIEGRVYEQYF
cdr3_nt: TGTGCCAGCAGTACAATAGAGGGCAGGGTCTACGAGCAGTACTTC

cdr3_length: 13
d_call: -
j_call: TRBJ1-5
v_call: TRBV6-6
clone_size: -
cdr3_aa: CASSTSGNQPQHF
cdr3_nt: TGTGCCAGCAGTACCTCAGGGAATCAGCCCCAGCATTTT

cdr3_length: 12
d_call: -
j_call: TRBJ2-2
v_call: TRBV7-2
clone_size: few
cdr3_aa: CASSLNIWELFF
cdr3_nt: TGTGCCAGCAGCTTAAATATTTGGGAGCTGTTTTTT

cdr3_length: 16
d_call: TRBD2
j_call: TRBJ2-1
v_call: TRBV20-1
clone_size: -
cdr3_aa: CSVRLAGGSSYNEQFF
cdr3_nt: TGCAGTGTGAGACTAGCGGGGGGGAGCTCCTACAATGAGCAGTTCTTC

cdr3_length: 13
d_call: TRBD2
j_call: TRBJ2-1
v_call: TRBV28
clone_size: -
cdr3_aa: CASNSRLGTKQFF
cdr3_nt: TGTGCCAGCAACTCCCGCCTGGGGACTAAGCAGTTCTTC

cdr3_length: 13
d_call: -
j_call: TRBJ2-7
v_call: TRBV7-2
clone_size: few
cdr3_aa: CASSFTEWYEQYF
cdr3_nt: TGTGCCAGCAGCTTTACCGAGTGGTACGAGCAGTACTTC

cdr3_length: 16
d_call: TRBD2
j_call: TRBJ2-7
v_call: TRBV9
clone_size: -
cdr3_aa: CASSPTGTIPFGEQYF
cdr3_nt: TGTGCCAGCAGCCCCACCGGGACTATCCCTTTTGGGGAGCAGTACTTC

cdr3_length: 15
d_call: -
j_call: TRBJ1-1
v_call: TRBV7-9
clone_size: few
cdr3_aa: CASSSPSLPNTEAFF
cdr3_nt: TGTGCCAGCAGCTCACCTTCCTTACCGAACACTGAAGCTTTCTTT

cdr3_length: 12
d_call: -
j_call: TRBJ2-1
v_call: TRBV30
clone_size: many
cdr3_aa: CAWSPTNGEQFF
cdr3_nt: TGTGCCTGGAGCCCGACAAACGGTGAGCAGTTCTTC

cdr3_length: 16
d_call: TRBD2
j_call: TRBJ2-1
v_call: TRBV7-9
clone_size: -
cdr3_aa: CASSLVWTSGRNEQFF
cdr3_nt: TGTGCCAGCAGCTTAGTTTGGACTAGCGGTCGCAATGAGCAGTTCTTC

cdr3_length: 15
d_call: -
j_call: TRBJ1-6
v_call: TRBV27
clone_size: -
cdr3_aa: CASSSGTAYNSPLHF
cdr3_nt: TGTGCCAGCAGTTCTGGGACGGCCTATAATTCACCCCTCCACTTT

cdr3_length: 14
d_call: -
j_call: TRBJ2-3
v_call: TRBV2
clone_size: -
cdr3_aa: CASNRQSLQDTQYF
cdr3_nt: TGTGCCAGCAACCGACAGAGTTTACAAGATACGCAGTATTTT

cdr3_length: 14
d_call: -
j_call: TRBJ2-7
v_call: TRBV6-2/TRBV6-3
clone_size: many
cdr3_aa: CASSLRELSYEQYF
cdr3_nt: TGTGCCAGCAGCCTACGGGAGCTTTCCTACGAGCAGTACTTC

cdr3_length: 16
d_call: -
j_call: TRBJ2-7
v_call: TRBV7-2
clone_size: -
cdr3_aa: CASSLKPGRRFYEQYF
cdr3_nt: TGTGCCAGCAGCTTAAAACCGGGACGTCGATTCTACGAGCAGTACTTC

cdr3_length: 14
d_call: TRBD2
j_call: TRBJ2-1
v_call: TRBV5-1
clone_size: -
cdr3_aa: CASRTSGVYNEQFF
cdr3_nt: TGCGCCAGTCGGACTAGCGGGGTATACAATGAGCAGTTCTTC

cdr3_length: 12
d_call: -
j_call: TRBJ2-5
v_call: TRBV7-2
clone_size: -
cdr3_aa: CASSWSTETQYF
cdr3_nt: TGTGCCAGCAGCTGGTCTACAGAGACCCAGTACTTC

cdr3_length: 15
d_call: TRBD1
j_call: TRBJ1-4
v_call: TRBV7-2
clone_size: -
cdr3_aa: CASSLSQGAYEKLFF
cdr3_nt: TGTGCCAGCAGCTTATCACAGGGGGCTTATGAAAAACTGTTTTTT

cdr3_length: 13
d_call: -
j_call: TRBJ1-2
v_call: TRBV7-2
clone_size: many
cdr3_aa: CASSYDNGYGYTF
cdr3_nt: TGTGCCAGCAGCTATGATAACGGCTATGGCTACACCTTC

cdr3_length: 18
d_call: TRBD2
j_call: TRBJ2-1
v_call: TRBV5-6
clone_size: -
cdr3_aa: CASSLGAFAGVSYNEQFF
cdr3_nt: TGTGCCAGCAGCTTGGGGGCTTTTGCGGGAGTTTCCTACAATGAGCAGTTCTTC

cdr3_length: 16
d_call: -
j_call: TRBJ2-2
v_call: TRBV19
clone_size: -
cdr3_aa: CASTDQGISSTGELFF
cdr3_nt: TGTGCCAGTACCGATCAGGGGATTTCGAGCACCGGGGAGCTGTTTTTT

cdr3_length: 15
d_call: TRBD1
j_call: TRBJ1-1
v_call: TRBV12-3/TRBV12-4
clone_size: -
cdr3_aa: CASRATGTGGTEAFF
cdr3_nt: TGTGCCAGCAGAGCTACCGGGACAGGGGGCACTGAAGCTTTCTTT

cdr3_length: 14
d_call: -
j_call: TRBJ1-3
v_call: TRBV12-3/TRBV12-4
clone_size: few
cdr3_aa: CASSSRGSGNTIYF
cdr3_nt: TGTGCCAGCAGCTCCAGGGGTTCTGGAAACACCATATATTTT

cdr3_length: 14
d_call: -
j_call: TRBJ2-5
v_call: TRBV12-3/TRBV12-4
clone_size: -
cdr3_aa: CASSSRRDQETQYF
cdr3_nt: TGTGCCAGCAGTTCTCGACGGGACCAAGAGACCCAGTACTTC

cdr3_length: 16
d_call: TRBD2
j_call: TRBJ2-3
v_call: TRBV9
clone_size: many
cdr3_aa: CASSVGLAGGGDTQYF
cdr3_nt: TGTGCCAGCAGCGTAGGACTAGCGGGAGGTGGAGATACGCAGTATTTT

cdr3_length: 12
d_call: -
j_call: TRBJ2-3
v_call: TRBV12-3/TRBV12-4
clone_size: few
cdr3_aa: CASSFTVDTQYF
cdr3_nt: TGTGCCAGCAGTTTTACCGTGGATACGCAGTATTTT